The rows below give T cell receptor beta chains drawn from one sample of a study of regulatory T cells in long-lasting Graves disease. TCRdb re-called the multiplex PCR reads with MiXCR, one entry per CDR3 protein. The table lists approximately 360,000 distinct CDR3 sequences, over 9.5% of them singletons, with approximately 20% in the top ten. A further study also used this sample, focusing on T cells in Graves' hyperthyroidism and ophthalmopathy.

The starting material was peripheral blood mononuclear cells (PBMCs), obtained at new diagnosis, from a patient treated with antithyroid drugs. Receptors were obtained from a woman younger than 30 with Graves disease. Each CDR3 is given with its conserved first and last residue. The D gene is left open where the match is weak. The listing skips clone size in some rows; elsewhere it reads once, few, many or a size class.

>NA|TRBJ2-3|many|TRBV9
CASSVRDSQADTQYF
TGTGCCAGCAGCGTCCGGGACTCGCAGGCAGATACGCAGTATTTT
>TRBD1|TRBJ1-1|many|TRBV12-3/TRBV12-4
CASSFRTGNTEAFF
TGTGCCAGCAGTTTTAGGACAGGGAACACTGAAGCTTTCTTT
>NA|TRBJ1-2|many|TRBV10-3
CATQGSVYGYTF
TGTGCCACCCAGGGCAGCGTCTATGGCTACACCTTC
>TRBD2|TRBJ2-7|many|TRBV7-2
CASSSRTSGRSTHEQYF
TGTGCCAGCAGCTCACGGACTAGCGGGAGGAGTACCCACGAGCAGTACTTC
>NA|TRBJ2-5|many|TRBV7-9
CAISTGTETQYF
TGTGCAATAAGCACAGGGACGGAGACCCAGTACTTC
>TRBD1|TRBJ1-4|many|TRBV28
CASSPDRNNEKLFF
TGTGCCAGCAGTCCGGACAGGAATAATGAAAAACTGTTTTTT
>NA|TRBJ2-1|NA|TRBV12-3/TRBV12-4
CASSSTSLEQFF
TGTGCCAGCAGTTCGACTAGTTTGGAGCAGTTCTTC
>TRBD1|TRBJ1-1|few|TRBV5-5
CASSFVQGAKNTEAFF
TGTGCCAGCAGCTTTGTGCAGGGGGCGAAAAACACTGAAGCTTTCTTT
>NA|TRBJ2-3|many|TRBV6-1
CASSGGFADTQYF
TGTGCCAGCAGCGGTGGGTTCGCAGATACGCAGTATTTT
>NA|TRBJ2-5|many|TRBV4-2
CASSQDWGGAGETQYF
TGTGCCAGCAGCCAAGATTGGGGGGGGGCAGGAGAGACCCAGTACTTC
>NA|TRBJ2-3|NA|TRBV7-9
CASGKLGGDTQYF
TGTGCCAGCGGCAAACTAGGAGGGGATACGCAGTATTTT
>TRBD2|TRBJ2-2|NA|TRBV7-3
CASSLYVAGDTGELFF
TGTGCCAGCAGCTTATACGTAGCGGGTGACACCGGGGAGCTGTTTTTT
>TRBD2|TRBJ2-2|NA|TRBV9
CASSVVGLAAGELFF
TGTGCCAGCAGCGTAGTGGGACTAGCGGCCGGGGAGCTGTTTTTT
>TRBD2|TRBJ2-5|many|TRBV19
CASSGLVFGETQYF
TGTGCCAGCTCAGGACTAGTATTCGGAGAGACCCAGTACTTC
>NA|TRBJ2-7|many|TRBV12-3/TRBV12-4
CASQPGTRAYEQYF
TGTGCCAGCCAACCCGGGACAAGAGCCTACGAGCAGTACTTC
>TRBD1|TRBJ2-5|many|TRBV14
CASSPRTGQETQYF
TGTGCCAGCAGCCCAAGGACAGGCCAAGAGACCCAGTACTTC
>TRBD1|TRBJ1-4|many|TRBV5-5
CASSLRGDRIEKLFF
TGTGCCAGCAGCCTCCGTGGGGACAGGATTGAAAAACTGTTTTTT
>NA|TRBJ2-7|many|TRBV7-2
CASSLRESAYEQYF
TGTGCCAGCAGCTTAAGGGAATCCGCCTACGAGCAGTACTTC
>NA|TRBJ1-2|few|TRBV5-8
CASSLVAGSYGYTF
TGTGCCAGCAGCTTGGTAGCAGGGTCCTATGGCTACACCTTC
>TRBD2|TRBJ2-3|NA|TRBV11-2
CASSLTSGSDDTQYF
TGTGCCAGCAGCCTCACTAGCGGGAGTGACGATACGCAGTATTTT
>TRBD1|TRBJ1-2|NA|TRBV7-9
CASSLTGAHYGYTF
TGTGCCAGCAGCTTAACAGGGGCCCACTATGGCTACACCTTC
>TRBD2|TRBJ2-3|few|TRBV29-1
CSAEGRENTDTQYF
TGCAGCGCCGAGGGGCGGGAGAACACAGATACGCAGTATTTT
>NA|TRBJ1-6|many|TRBV11-2
CASSLISNNSPLHF
TGTGCCAGCAGCTTAATCAGCAATAATTCACCCCTCCACTTT
>NA|TRBJ1-5|many|TRBV28
CASTPLVMGFLNQPQHF
TGTGCCAGCACCCCCCTCGTAATGGGGTTCCTCAATCAGCCCCAGCATTTT
>NA|TRBJ2-3|NA|TRBV6-5
CASSYKRPRWDTQYF
TGTGCCAGCAGTTATAAGCGGCCAAGGTGGGATACGCAGTATTTT
>TRBD1|TRBJ2-2|many|TRBV6-2/TRBV6-3
CASTETGALNTGELFF
TGTGCCAGCACCGAGACAGGGGCGTTGAACACCGGGGAGCTGTTTTTT
>NA|TRBJ2-1|many|TRBV6-2/TRBV6-3
CASGPWTDYNEQFF
TGTGCCAGCGGCCCATGGACTGACTACAATGAGCAGTTCTTC
>NA|TRBJ2-7|many|TRBV20-1
CSARADVYEQYF
TGCAGTGCTAGAGCTGATGTCTACGAGCAGTACTTC
>TRBD1|TRBJ1-5|many|TRBV6-1
CASQDWTGLGNQPQHF
TGTGCCAGTCAAGATTGGACAGGGTTGGGCAATCAGCCCCAGCATTTT
>TRBD2|TRBJ2-2|many|TRBV29-1
CSVAGGPTGELFF
TGCAGCGTTGCGGGGGGGCCCACCGGGGAGCTGTTTTTT
>TRBD1|TRBJ1-2|NA|TRBV29-1
CSVRQGATGYTF
TGCAGCGTTCGACAGGGGGCAACTGGCTACACCTTC
>NA|TRBJ1-5|many|TRBV2
CASTSKGWYDQPQHF
TGTGCCAGCACCTCAAAAGGGTGGTACGATCAGCCCCAGCATTTT
>NA|TRBJ2-5|many|TRBV7-2
CASSLSETQYF
TGTGCCAGCAGCTTATCAGAGACCCAGTACTTC
>TRBD1|TRBJ1-2|many|TRBV12-3/TRBV12-4
CASSFPGQALGYTF
TGTGCCAGCAGTTTCCCCGGACAGGCCCTCGGCTACACCTTC
>TRBD1|TRBJ2-1|many|TRBV14
CASSQGSGGKFSYNEQFF
TGTGCCAGCAGCCAAGGGTCAGGGGGAAAATTCTCCTACAATGAGCAGTTCTTC
>TRBD2|TRBJ2-7|many|TRBV28
CASSAGGSIYEQYF
TGTGCCAGCAGTGCGGGGGGTAGTATCTACGAGCAGTACTTC
>NA|TRBJ1-5|many|TRBV30
CAWSVPQLRGGPQHF
TGTGCCTGGAGTGTACCTCAGCTCCGCGGGGGGCCCCAGCATTTT
>NA|TRBJ1-2|NA|TRBV5-1
CASSLAVSPSGPGRSYGYTF
TGCGCCAGCAGCTTGGCTGTATCACCCTCCGGCCCGGGAAGGTCGTATGGCTACACCTTC
>TRBD1|TRBJ2-1|many|TRBV3-1
CASSQGQGGEQFF
TGTGCCAGCAGCCAGGGACAGGGCGGTGAGCAGTTCTTC
>TRBD1|TRBJ1-4|NA|TRBV20-1
CSARGWDRGEKLFF
TGCAGTGCTAGGGGTTGGGACAGGGGTGAAAAACTGTTTTTT
>NA|TRBJ2-1|many|TRBV20-1
CSAPTAYGGINEQFF
TGCAGTGCTCCGACAGCGTACGGGGGTATTAATGAGCAGTTCTTC
>TRBD2|TRBJ2-1|many|TRBV29-1
CSVDLLAGYNEQFF
TGCAGCGTTGATCTACTAGCGGGGTACAATGAGCAGTTCTTC
>TRBD1|TRBJ2-7|many|TRBV6-1
CAITPGQGTYEQYF
TGTGCCATTACGCCGGGACAGGGTACCTACGAGCAGTACTTC
>NA|TRBJ2-1|NA|TRBV9
CASSASPGENYNEQFF
TGTGCCAGCAGCGCGTCCCCAGGAGAAAACTACAATGAGCAGTTCTTC
>TRBD1|TRBJ2-1|many|TRBV18
CASSSDRVGEQFF
TGTGCCAGCAGCTCAGACAGGGTGGGTGAGCAGTTCTTC
>TRBD1|TRBJ2-3|NA|TRBV7-6
CASSLIGGRDRVTGTQYF
TGTGCCAGCAGCTTAATTGGCGGCCGGGACAGGGTGACAGGTACGCAGTATTTT
>NA|TRBJ2-7|many|TRBV28
CASSLTPSYEQYF
TGTGCCAGCAGCTTAACCCCCTCCTACGAGCAGTACTTC
>NA|TRBJ1-1|NA|TRBV4-3
CASKMRGATEAFF
TGCGCCAGCAAAATGAGGGGCGCCACTGAAGCTTTCTTT
>NA|TRBJ1-2|many|TRBV5-5
CASSSEGGRSGYTF
TGTGCCAGCAGCTCCGAGGGGGGGAGGTCTGGCTACACCTTC
>NA|TRBJ1-2|NA|TRBV4-2
CASSQVPGIYGYTF
TGTGCCAGCAGCCAAGTCCCAGGGATATATGGCTACACCTTC
>NA|TRBJ1-2|many|TRBV27
CASNKLKGRSFDGYTF
TGTGCCAGCAATAAACTTAAGGGGCGTTCGTTCGATGGCTACACCTTC
>TRBD1|TRBJ2-1|many|TRBV13
CASSSGQGAYNEQFF
TGTGCCAGCAGCTCTGGACAGGGGGCCTACAATGAGCAGTTCTTC
>NA|TRBJ2-5|NA|TRBV2
CASSGPAGFETQYF
TGTGCCAGCAGCGGCCCGGCGGGGTTTGAGACCCAGTACTTC
>NA|TRBJ2-1|many|TRBV12-3/TRBV12-4
CASSEKGGWDEQFF
TGTGCCAGCAGTGAAAAGGGAGGCTGGGATGAGCAGTTCTTC
>TRBD2|TRBJ2-1|many|TRBV11-2
CASTLRGGDEQFF
TGTGCCAGCACCCTACGGGGGGGCGATGAGCAGTTCTTC
>NA|TRBJ2-1|NA|TRBV18
CASSPYYSYNEQFF
TGTGCCAGCTCACCTTACTATAGCTACAATGAGCAGTTCTTC
>NA|TRBJ2-3|many|TRBV12-3/TRBV12-4
CASRAISDTQYF
TGTGCCAGCAGAGCAATATCAGATACGCAGTATTTT
>TRBD2|TRBJ2-3|many|TRBV7-9
CASSRPGGSTDTQYF
TGTGCCAGCAGCCGCCCGGGAGGAAGCACAGATACGCAGTATTTT